The 4 T cell receptor beta chains listed next were all sequenced from one sample in a study of blood T cell repertoires in COVID-19. Assay used: immunoSEQ multiplex PCR; TCRdb lists only in-frame clones, some missing. The table records about 320,000 clones, about 88% of them present only once. The material sequenced was PBMCs or T cells enriched from blood (not recorded which). These receptors originate from a man aged 55 to 69 who had recovered from COVID-19.

This chain uses TRBV5-6 with TRBJ2-7; perhaps TRBD2 as D (6 bases). Trimming took 4 bases from V and 6 from J, leaving 17 bases between them. Germline CDR1 is SGHDT and CDR2 is YYEEEE. The CDR3 is 14 amino acids. The CDR3 DNA reads TGTGCCAGCAGCCGCAGCTATACTAGCACCGAGCAGTACTTC. Translated: CASSRSYTSTEQYF.

This clone occurred many times. The chain links TRBV2 to TRBJ2-1; 10 bases align to TRBD2. Trimming cost V 6 bases and J 7 bases; bases outside gene matches: 18. There are 18 residues in the CDR3. Germline values: CDR1 SNHLY, CDR2 FYNNEI. Here the CDR3 reads CASSPDLASGSRANEQFF. The CDR3 nucleotides read TGTGCCAGCAGCCCAGATCTGGCTAGCGGGAGTCGAGCAAATGAGCAGTTCTTC.

This chain uses TRBV5-4 with TRBJ2-7; D is perhaps TRBD2 (6 bases). There are 13 residues in the CDR3. Germline V gene lookup returns CDR1 SGHNT and CDR2 YYREEE (reference sequence). Between the trimmed V and J ends, which lost 4 bases and 6 bases, there was a span of 14 bases. CDR3: CASSHEASAEQYF. The CDR3 DNA follows: TGTGCCAGCAGCCATGAGGCTAGCGCCGAGCAGTACTTC.

The CDR3, as DNA: TGTGCCAGCAGCCTAGCGGGAGGCGGGTACGAGCAGTACTTC. This encodes CASSLAGGGYEQYF. V is TRBV2 and J is TRBJ2-7; 11 nucleotides align to TRBD2. The V gene end was trimmed by 6 bases and the J gene end by 4 bases; junction bases not matched to a gene: 5. The CDR3 runs to 14 residues. Germline V gene lookup returns CDR1 SNHLY and CDR2 FYNNEI.